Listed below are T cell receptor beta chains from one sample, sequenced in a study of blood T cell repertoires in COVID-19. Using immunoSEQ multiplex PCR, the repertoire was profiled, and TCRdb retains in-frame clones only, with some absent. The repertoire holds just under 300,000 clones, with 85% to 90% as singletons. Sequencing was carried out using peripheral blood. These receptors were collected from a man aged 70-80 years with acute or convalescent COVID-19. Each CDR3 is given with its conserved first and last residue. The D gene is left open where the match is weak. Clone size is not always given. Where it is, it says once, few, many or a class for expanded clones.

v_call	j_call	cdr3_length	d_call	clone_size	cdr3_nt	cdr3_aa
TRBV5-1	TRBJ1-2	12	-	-	TGCGCCAGCAGCGCGCAGGGTGAAGGCTACACCTTC	CASSAQGEGYTF
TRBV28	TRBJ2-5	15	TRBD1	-	TGTGCCAGCAGTGCTAACAGGGGGCAGAGAGAGACCCAGTACTTC	CASSANRGQRETQYF
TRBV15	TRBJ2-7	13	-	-	TGTGCCACCAGCAGAGACCTAGACTACGAGCAGTACTTC	CATSRDLDYEQYF
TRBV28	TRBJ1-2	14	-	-	TGTGCCAGCAGTTTATCGGACAACCGACGACGCTACACCTTC	CASSLSDNRRRYTF
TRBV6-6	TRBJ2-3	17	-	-	TGTGCCAGCAGTCTAAACCGGGTGCGGGCTAGCACAGATACGCAGTATTTT	CASSLNRVRASTDTQYF
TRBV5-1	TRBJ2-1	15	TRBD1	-	TGCGCCAGCAGTCACGACAGGGGCGACTACAATGAGCAGTTCTTC	CASSHDRGDYNEQFF
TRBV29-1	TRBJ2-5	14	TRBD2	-	TGCAGCGTTGAACTAGCGGGAGAGGGAGAGACCCAGTACTTC	CSVELAGEGETQYF
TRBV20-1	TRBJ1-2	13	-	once	TGCAGTGCTAGTGGGGGGGTTAACTATGGCTACACCTTC	CSASGGVNYGYTF
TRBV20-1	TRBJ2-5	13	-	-	TGCAGTGCTAGTCGCAGTCTGACTGAGACCCAGTACTTC	CSASRSLTETQYF
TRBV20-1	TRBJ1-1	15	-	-	TGCAGTGCTAGTGGGGCAGGGGTCGGGAACACTGAAGCTTTCTTT	CSASGAGVGNTEAFF
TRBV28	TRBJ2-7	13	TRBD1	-	TGTGCCAGCAGTCGAGGACAGGGCTACGAGCAGTACTTC	CASSRGQGYEQYF
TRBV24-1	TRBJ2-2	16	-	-	TGTGCCACCAGTGCCCCGCGGCCCGCGAACACCGGGGAGCTGTTTTTT	CATSAPRPANTGELFF
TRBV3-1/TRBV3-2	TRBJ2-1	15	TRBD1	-	TGTGCCAGCAGCCAACCCGGGACAGGGGGCAGTGAGCAGTTCTTC	CASSQPGTGGSEQFF
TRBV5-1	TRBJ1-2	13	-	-	TGCGCCAGCAGCTTGCCAGGGAACTATGGCTACACCTTC	CASSLPGNYGYTF
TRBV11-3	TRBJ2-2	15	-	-	TGTGCCAGCAGCTTAGCGGGAGTGAACACCGGGGAGCTGTTTTTT	CASSLAGVNTGELFF
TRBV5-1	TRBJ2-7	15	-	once	TGCGCCAGCAGCTTGGGGCAGACTGACCTAAGAGAGCAGTACTTC	CASSLGQTDLREQYF
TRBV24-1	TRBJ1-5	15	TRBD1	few	TGTGCCACCAGTGATCCGGGACAGGGCGGTCAGCCCCAGCATTTT	CATSDPGQGGQPQHF
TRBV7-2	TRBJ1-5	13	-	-	TGTGCCAGCAGCTTACAGGGTCCTCAGCCCCAGCATTTT	CASSLQGPQPQHF
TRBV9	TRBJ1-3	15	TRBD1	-	TGTGCCAGCAGCGACCAGGGGGCAACGGGAAACACCATATATTTT	CASSDQGATGNTIYF
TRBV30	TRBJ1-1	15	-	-	TGTGCCTGGAGTGGTTATCACGACGGAGGCACTGAAGCTTTCTTT	CAWSGYHDGGTEAFF
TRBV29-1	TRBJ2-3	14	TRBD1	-	TGCAGCGTAACCGACAGGGGGCTTGGAGATACGCAGTATTTT	CSVTDRGLGDTQYF
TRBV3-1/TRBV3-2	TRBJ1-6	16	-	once	TGTGCCAGCAGCCTGCCCGGTGGGCCGCTTAATTCACCCCTCCACTTT	CASSLPGGPLNSPLHF
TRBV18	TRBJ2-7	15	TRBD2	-	TGTGCCAGCTCACCAGGTCCTAGCGGGATAGGGGAGCAGTACTTC	CASSPGPSGIGEQYF
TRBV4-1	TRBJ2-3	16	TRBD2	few	TGCGCCAGCAGCCAATACGGCGGGAGACGGGGAGATACGCAGTATTTT	CASSQYGGRRGDTQYF
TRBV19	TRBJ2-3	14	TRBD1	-	TGTGCCAGTAGTAGACAGGGAATAGCCGATACGCAGTATTTT	CASSRQGIADTQYF
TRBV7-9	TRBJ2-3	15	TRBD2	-	TGTGCCAGCAGCTATTATAGCGGGAGCACAGATACGCAGTATTTT	CASSYYSGSTDTQYF
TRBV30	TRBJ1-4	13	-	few	TGTGCCTGGAGTGTTGGGGGGAATGAAAAACTGTTTTTT	CAWSVGGNEKLFF
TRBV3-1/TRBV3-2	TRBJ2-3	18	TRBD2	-	TGTGCCAGCAGCCATATATCTAGCGGGAATGAGGAAGGAGATACGCAGTATTTT	CASSHISSGNEEGDTQYF
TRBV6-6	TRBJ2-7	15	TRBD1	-	TGTGCCAGCAGTGCCGGACAGGGATTATCCTACGAGCAGTACTTC	CASSAGQGLSYEQYF
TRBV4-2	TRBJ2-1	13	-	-	TGTGCCAGCAGCCAGCAGACAATCAATGAGCAGTTCTTC	CASSQQTINEQFF
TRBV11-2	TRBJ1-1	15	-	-	TGTGCCAGCAGCTTAGGGAGGACAGAAAGGACTGAAGCTTTCTTT	CASSLGRTERTEAFF
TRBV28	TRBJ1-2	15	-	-	TGTGCCAGCAGTCCCCAGCACGGGGGTATCTATGGCTACACCTTC	CASSPQHGGIYGYTF
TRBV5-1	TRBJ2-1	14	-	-	TGCGCCAGCAGCTTGGCCCGTACAGCCTTTGAGCAGTTCTTC	CASSLARTAFEQFF
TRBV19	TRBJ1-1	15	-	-	TGTGCCAGTAGTACCAGCGAGACAGTCCTACCCGAAGCTTTCTTT	CASSTSETVLPEAFF
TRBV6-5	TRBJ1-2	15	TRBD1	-	TGTGCCAGCAGTTACAGGGACAGGGGGGTATATGGCTACACCTTC	CASSYRDRGVYGYTF
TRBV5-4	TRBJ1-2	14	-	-	TGTGCCAGCAGCTCCCAGGGGTGGGACTATGGCTACACCTTC	CASSSQGWDYGYTF
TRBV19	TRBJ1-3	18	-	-	TGTGCCACACGCGGATCTAGGCAGATAAATCGCTCTGGAAACACCATATATTTT	CATRGSRQINRSGNTIYF
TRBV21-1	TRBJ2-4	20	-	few	TGTGCCAGCAGAATTAGAACCGGGGGTCGCCAGACGTTAGCCAAAAACATTCAGTACTTC	CASRIRTGGRQTLAKNIQYF
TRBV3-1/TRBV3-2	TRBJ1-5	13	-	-	TGTGCCAGCAGCCAGGGGGGGAATCAGCCCCAGCATTTT	CASSQGGNQPQHF
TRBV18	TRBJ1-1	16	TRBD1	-	TGTGCCAGCTCACCACCTGGGTCACAGGGGGCGGTTGAAGCTTTCTTT	CASSPPGSQGAVEAFF
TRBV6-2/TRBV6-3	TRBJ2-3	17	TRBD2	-	TGTGCCAGCAGCCGCAGAAACCTCGGACTAGCGACAGATACGCAGTATTTT	CASSRRNLGLATDTQYF
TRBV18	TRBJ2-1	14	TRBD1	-	TGTGCCAGCTCACGTGGGACAGGGAGTGATGAGCAGTTCTTC	CASSRGTGSDEQFF
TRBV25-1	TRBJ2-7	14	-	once	TGTGCCAGCAGTGACCCCACCCGACATTACGAGCAGTACTTC	CASSDPTRHYEQYF
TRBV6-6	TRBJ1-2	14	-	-	TGTGCCAGCAGTCCCCAGGGCGGTAGTGGTGGCTACACCTTC	CASSPQGGSGGYTF
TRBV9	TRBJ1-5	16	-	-	TGTGCCAGCAGCGTAGGGCCCGGGGATAGCAATCAGCCCCAGCATTTT	CASSVGPGDSNQPQHF
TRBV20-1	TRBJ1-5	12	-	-	TGCAGTGCTAGTCCCAGAAATCAGCCCCAGCATTTT	CSASPRNQPQHF
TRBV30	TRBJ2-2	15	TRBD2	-	TGTGCCTGGGGGGCAGCGGGAGGGAACACCGGGGAGCTGTTTTTT	CAWGAAGGNTGELFF
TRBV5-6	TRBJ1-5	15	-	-	TGTGCCAGCAGCAGGGGGGGATTTGGCAATCAGCCCCAGCATTTT	CASSRGGFGNQPQHF
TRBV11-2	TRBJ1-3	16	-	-	TGTGCCAGCAGCTTAGAGCGCTCCTTCTCTGGAAACACCATATATTTT	CASSLERSFSGNTIYF
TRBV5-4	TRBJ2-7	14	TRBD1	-	TGTGCCAGCAGCTTGGACAGGGGGCGCAACGAGCAGTACTTC	CASSLDRGRNEQYF
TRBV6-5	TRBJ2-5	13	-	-	TGTGCCAGCAGCCTGGACTTGATCGGGACCCAGTACTTC	CASSLDLIGTQYF
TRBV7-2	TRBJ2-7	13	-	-	TGTGCCAGCAGCGACAGGAGCTCTCTCGAGCAGTACTTC	CASSDRSSLEQYF
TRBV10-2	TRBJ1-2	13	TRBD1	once	TGCGCCAGCAATAAGGGGGCCGATCATGGCTACACCTTC	CASNKGADHGYTF
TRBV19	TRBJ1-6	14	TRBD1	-	TGTGCCACCGGACAGGGATCGTATAATTCACCCCTCCACTTT	CATGQGSYNSPLHF